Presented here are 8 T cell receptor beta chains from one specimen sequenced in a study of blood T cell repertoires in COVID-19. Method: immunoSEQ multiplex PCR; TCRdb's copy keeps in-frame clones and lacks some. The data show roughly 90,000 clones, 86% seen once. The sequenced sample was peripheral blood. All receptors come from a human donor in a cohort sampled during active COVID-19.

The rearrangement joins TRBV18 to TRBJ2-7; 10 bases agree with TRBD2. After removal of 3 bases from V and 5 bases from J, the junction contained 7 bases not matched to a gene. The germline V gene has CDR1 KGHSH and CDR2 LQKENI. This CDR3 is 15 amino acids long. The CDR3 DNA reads TGTGCCAGCTCACCGACTAGCGGGCCGGGACACGAGCAGTACTTC. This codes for CASSPTSGPGHEQYF.

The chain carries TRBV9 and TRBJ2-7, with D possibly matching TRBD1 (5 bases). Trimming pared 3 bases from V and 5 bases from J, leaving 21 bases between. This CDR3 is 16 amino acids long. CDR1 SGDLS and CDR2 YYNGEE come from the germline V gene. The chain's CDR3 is CASSGIIQDRIHEQYF. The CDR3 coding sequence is TGTGCCAGCAGCGGAATAATACAGGATAGAATCCACGAGCAGTACTTC. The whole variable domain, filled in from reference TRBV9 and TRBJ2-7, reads DSGVTQTPKHLITATGQRVTLRCSPRSGDLSVYWYQQSLDQGLQFLIQYYNGEERAKGNILERFSAQQFPDLHSELNLSSLELGDSALYFCASSGIIQDRIHEQYFGPGTRLTVT.

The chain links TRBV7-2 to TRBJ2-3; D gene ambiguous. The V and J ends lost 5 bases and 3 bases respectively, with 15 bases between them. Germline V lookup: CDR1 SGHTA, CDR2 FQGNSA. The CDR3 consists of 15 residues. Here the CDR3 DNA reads TGTGCCAGCAGCGCCGCCTCCTATCGGACAGATACGCAGTATTTT. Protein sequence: CASSAASYRTDTQYF.

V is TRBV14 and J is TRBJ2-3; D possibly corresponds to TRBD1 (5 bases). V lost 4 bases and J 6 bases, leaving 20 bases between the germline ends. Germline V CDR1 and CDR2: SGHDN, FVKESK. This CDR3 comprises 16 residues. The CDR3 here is CASSRAGQVKGDTQYF. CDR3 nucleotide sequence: TGTGCCAGCAGCCGGGCAGGGCAGGTAAAGGGGGATACGCAGTATTTT.

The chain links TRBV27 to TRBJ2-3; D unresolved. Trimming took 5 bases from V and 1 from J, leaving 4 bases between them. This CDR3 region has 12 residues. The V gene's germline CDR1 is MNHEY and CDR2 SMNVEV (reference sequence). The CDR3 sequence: CASSRGTDTQYF. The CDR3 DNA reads TGTGCCAGCAGTCGCGGCACAGATACGCAGTATTTT.

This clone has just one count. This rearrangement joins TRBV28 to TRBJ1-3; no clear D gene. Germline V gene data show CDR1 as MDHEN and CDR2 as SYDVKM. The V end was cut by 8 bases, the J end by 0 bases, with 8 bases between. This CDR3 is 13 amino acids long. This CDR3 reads CASLTSSGNTIYF. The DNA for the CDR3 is TGTGCCAGCCTAACTTCCTCTGGAAACACCATATATTTT.

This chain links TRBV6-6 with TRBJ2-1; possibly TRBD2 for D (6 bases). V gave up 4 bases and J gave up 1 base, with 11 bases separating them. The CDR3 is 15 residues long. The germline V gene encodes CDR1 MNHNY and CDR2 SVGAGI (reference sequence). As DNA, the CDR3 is TGTGCCAGCAGTTCCCTAGGAGGGTCCTACAATGAGCAGTTCTTC. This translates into CASSSLGGSYNEQFF.

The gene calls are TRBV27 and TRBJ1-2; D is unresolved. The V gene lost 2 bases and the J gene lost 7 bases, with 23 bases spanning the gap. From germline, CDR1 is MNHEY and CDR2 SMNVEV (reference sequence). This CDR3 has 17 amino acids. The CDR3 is CASSLAGREGPVFGYTF. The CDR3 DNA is TGTGCCAGCAGTTTAGCCGGGCGGGAGGGCCCAGTCTTTGGCTACACCTTC.